This section outlines one T cell receptor beta chain sequence together with its context. What this receptor recognizes is not known. The record has no base qualities; no much larger clone is one base away. This specimen comes from a study of blood T cell repertoires in COVID-19 (dated by TCRdb to the early 2020s). As for the study more broadly: Collaborator samples came from the United States, Italy and Spain and covered acute and convalescent phases of COVID-19. Nearly every sample came with metadata listing a de-identified subject ID, COVID-19 status, age in years and sex. Subjects who had been exposed to COVID-19, were actively infected with it, or had recovered from it provided the deeply sampled blood TCRbeta repertoires that made up the dataset. Where available, HLA class I and class II types were taken from metadata supplied by the sample provider and were not determined by assay-based typing. The repertoires were released in a freely available public database intended as a resource for research on the immune response to SARS-CoV-2. The samples were drawn from two sources: the first 160 participants of the ongoing ImmuneRACE study, and some 1,300 subjects contributed by 6 global collaborators. The material from the prospective study consisted of cDNA or gDNA derived from T cells, B-cell-depleted T cells, or PBMCs.

The study at large found these results: The amount of clinical and demographic metadata varied by source and participant and was provided uncurated.

TCRbeta CDR3 regions were amplified from genomic DNA using the immunoSEQ Assay, a bias-controlled multiplex PCR. The original methods were these. Nucleated cell counts per sample were estimated from amplification of reference gene primers within the assay. Sequence reads were collapsed and filtered to measure the absolute abundance of every unique TCRbeta CDR3 rearrangement. For each sample, productive Simpson clonality was calculated as the square root of Simpson's diversity index across productive rearrangements. The clones in this table, taken by TCRdb from immuneACCESS, are in-frame only. Not every clone is retained; where verified, under half of the shortfall comes from an unresolved V gene, and the cause of the rest is unknown. The V and J calls and clone size are taken from that table; D and trimming were inferred from the DNA. This sample has 250,000 to 350,000 clones in its table, and about 87% of those were observed once. The top ten clones comprise 2.5% to 3% of the sample.

Participants in the prospective study were aged roughly 18 to 100 years, lived in 20 to 30 United States geographic areas, and enrolled through a virtual design. Cohort assignment in the prospective study relied on participant-reported clinical history from a screening survey and a study questionnaire. Recovered participants in ImmuneRACE Cohort 3 were defined as having two consecutive negative NP/OP PCR tests, clearance from a healthcare professional, or resolution of symptoms. In the prospective study, whole blood, serum and a nasopharyngeal or oropharyngeal swab were collected from each participant by mobile phlebotomists. Additional blood draws and questionnaires over an approximately 2-month period could optionally be provided by prospective study participants. Prospective study blood samples were shipped either frozen or at room temperature before DNA extraction. This TCR was sampled from a woman aged 45-65 years who had recovered from COVID-19. Sample: PBMCs or T cells enriched from blood (not recorded which).

The bases read TGTGCCAGCAGTTCGGACTCTTTAGGCTACACCTTC. The translation is CASSSDSLGYTF. The chain is made from TRBV27 and TRBJ1-2, with the D gene not confidently named. The junction carries 11 bases between V and J, which are trimmed by 4 bases and 8 bases respectively. Reading the germline V gene (reference sequence) gives CDR1 MNHEY and CDR2 SMNVEV. From its cysteine to its phenylalanine, the CDR3 spans 12 amino acids. Only the CDR3 part of the read is kept: 36 bases, read in frame from the first base.